These T cell receptor beta chains were read from a single sample in a study of glioma-infiltrating T cells. MiXCR, run by TCRdb on the multiplex PCR reads, gives a single entry per CDR3 protein. This table has around 190,000 distinct CDR3 sequences, more than 25% appearing once. Sequenced material: glioma tissue, nonneoplastic brain tissue, or PBMCs (not recorded which). The origin of the receptors is a human donor with low-grade glioma or glioblastoma, undergoing nonglioma brain surgery, or in good health (not recorded which). CDR3s include the opening cysteine and the closing phenylalanine or tryptophan. D genes are given only for firm matches. Part of the rows lack a size; the others show once, few, many or a class for expanded clones.

TRBJ1-1 | - | TRBV11-1 | many | CASSLTPNGEAFF | TGTGCCAGCAGCTTAACCCCAAACGGTGAAGCTTTCTTT
TRBJ1-4 | - | TRBV7-3 | - | CASSPTSGPRNEKLFF | TGTGCCAGCAGCCCTACCTCCGGGCCTCGAAATGAAAAACTGTTTTTT
TRBJ1-2 | TRBD1 | TRBV24-1 | many | CATSDFTGVGYTF | TGTGCCACCAGTGATTTCACAGGGGTCGGCTACACCTTC
TRBJ2-1 | - | TRBV9 | - | CARSAQGSYNEQFF | TGTGCCAGAAGCGCTCAGGGGTCCTACAATGAGCAGTTCTTC
TRBJ2-1 | - | TRBV20-1 | many | CSARGTPSYNEQFF | TGCAGTGCTAGGGGGACTCCGTCCTACAATGAGCAGTTCTTC
TRBJ2-1 | TRBD2 | TRBV19 | - | CASSPYMGPGGDEQFF | TGTGCCAGTAGCCCTTATATGGGACCCGGGGGGGATGAGCAGTTCTTC
TRBJ2-7 | - | TRBV3-1 | - | CASSQDPSLPFEQYF | TGTGCCAGCAGCCAAGACCCTAGCTTGCCCTTCGAGCAGTACTTC
TRBJ2-5 | TRBD1 | TRBV27 | - | CASSLAGQGMGTQYF | TGTGCCAGCAGTTTAGCGGGACAGGGGATGGGGACCCAGTACTTC
TRBJ2-7 | TRBD2 | TRBV20-1 | many | CSAISRLAGGPLSYEQYF | TGCAGTGCTATATCACGACTAGCGGGAGGTCCATTGTCCTACGAGCAGTACTTC
TRBJ2-1 | - | TRBV4-1 | many | CASSQGSYNEQFF | TGCGCCAGCAGCCAGGGTAGCTACAATGAGCAGTTCTTC
TRBJ2-3 | - | TRBV3-1 | few | CASSPPWTGPSGTLPSATTDTQYF | TGTGCCAGCAGCCCCCCTTGGACAGGGCCCAGCGGGACCCTACCTTCCGCGACTACAGATACGCAGTATTTT
TRBJ2-3 | - | TRBV5-1 | - | CASSLRQSTDTQYF | TGCGCCAGCAGCCTCAGACAAAGCACAGATACGCAGTATTTT
TRBJ1-1 | TRBD1 | TRBV5-1 | many | CASSQGQLNTEAFF | TGCGCCAGCAGCCAGGGACAGCTGAACACTGAAGCTTTCTTT
TRBJ2-7 | TRBD2 | TRBV4-3 | many | CASSQGGPAGETYEQYF | TGCGCCAGCAGCCAAGGAGGTCCAGCGGGAGAAACGTACGAGCAGTACTTC
TRBJ1-1 | - | TRBV11-2 | - | CASSLFPFGDTEAFF | TGTGCCAGCAGCTTATTCCCGTTTGGGGACACTGAAGCTTTCTTT
TRBJ2-3 | TRBD2 | TRBV19 | - | CASSSASGSRPDTQYF | TGTGCCAGTAGTAGTGCTAGCGGGAGTAGGCCAGATACGCAGTATTTT
TRBJ2-7 | - | TRBV12-3/TRBV12-4 | - | CASSFAGANEQYF | TGTGCCAGCAGTTTCGCAGGGGCCAACGAGCAGTACTTC
TRBJ1-2 | - | TRBV12-3/TRBV12-4 | - | CAGSSGNPNYGYTF | TGTGCCGGCAGTTCCGGGAACCCCAACTATGGCTACACCTTC
TRBJ2-4 | TRBD1 | TRBV11-2 | few | CASSFAGQAQNIQYF | TGTGCCAGCAGCTTTGCAGGACAGGCCCAAAACATTCAGTACTTC
TRBJ2-7 | TRBD1 | TRBV5-5 | - | CASSQETGYGYEQYF | TGTGCCAGCAGCCAAGAGACAGGGTACGGATACGAGCAGTACTTC
TRBJ1-1 | TRBD1 | TRBV28 | many | CASSSDRERDTEAFF | TGTGCCAGCAGTTCTGACAGGGAGAGGGACACTGAAGCTTTCTTT
TRBJ2-1 | - | TRBV4-1 | many | CASSFDSPGYNEQFF | TGCGCCAGCAGTTTCGACAGCCCGGGCTACAATGAGCAGTTCTTC
TRBJ2-1 | TRBD1 | TRBV6-6 | many | CASSYSGQGPPPYNEQFF | TGTGCCAGCAGTTACTCGGGACAGGGGCCGCCCCCATACAATGAGCAGTTCTTC
TRBJ2-7 | TRBD2 | TRBV11-2 | few | CASSLSGLAGGEQYF | TGTGCCAGCAGCTTGTCGGGGCTAGCGGGAGGCGAGCAGTACTTC